A selection of T cell receptor beta chains follows, all from one sample in a study of blood T cell repertoires in COVID-19. The repertoire was sequenced with immunoSEQ multiplex PCR; TCRdb's copy has only in-frame clones and lacks some. The sample lists some 170,000 clones, about 80% occurring once. Material for sequencing was peripheral blood. Every receptor here comes from a woman in her 70s with acute or convalescent COVID-19. CDR3s include the opening cysteine and the closing phenylalanine or tryptophan. The order of the fields is clone size, J gene, D gene, V gene, CDR3 DNA, CDR3 protein. The D gene is left open where the match is weak. The size of a clone is reported for some rows only, either as once, few or many, or as a class for expanded clones.

NA,TRBJ2-2,NA,TRBV5-1,TGCGCCAGCAGCTTATCAGGGAACACCGGGGAGCTGTTTTTT,CASSLSGNTGELFF
NA,TRBJ1-4,TRBD1,TRBV9,TGTGCCAGCAGCGTAGAAATAGGGGGCTATGGGACTAATGAAAAACTGTTTTTT,CASSVEIGGYGTNEKLFF
NA,TRBJ1-1,NA,TRBV14,TGTGCCAGCAGCCAATACGCGCGAGGCACTGAAGCTTTCTTT,CASSQYARGTEAFF
NA,TRBJ2-3,NA,TRBV6-5,TGTGCCAGCAGTTTTAGGGGTTCCGATACGCAGTATTTT,CASSFRGSDTQYF
NA,TRBJ2-2,TRBD1,TRBV2,TGTGCCAGCAGAGAGGACAGGACGACCGGGGAGCTGTTTTTT,CASREDRTTGELFF
NA,TRBJ2-1,TRBD2,TRBV5-4,TGTGCCAGCAGCTTACGCGGGGGCTACAATGAGCAGTTCTTC,CASSLRGGYNEQFF
NA,TRBJ2-7,TRBD2,TRBV11-2,TGTGCCAGCAGCTTAGGTCCTAGCGGGGGGACCTACGAGCAGTACTTC,CASSLGPSGGTYEQYF
NA,TRBJ2-2,TRBD2,TRBV6-5,TGTGCCAGCAGTTACGTACTAGCGGGAAAGGGGGAGCTGTTTTTT,CASSYVLAGKGELFF
NA,TRBJ2-7,TRBD2,TRBV11-2,TGTGCCAGCAGCTCCGGACTAGCGGGAGTATCCTACGAGCAGTACTTC,CASSSGLAGVSYEQYF
NA,TRBJ2-3,TRBD2,TRBV4-2,TGTGCCAGCAGAGGACTAGCGGGAGGGCCCTCGGGTAACACAGATACGCAGTATTTT,CASRGLAGGPSGNTDTQYF
NA,TRBJ1-5,TRBD1,TRBV19,TGTGCCAGTAGTCCGGGAACAGGGGGCGCAAAGCCCCAGCATTTT,CASSPGTGGAKPQHF
NA,TRBJ2-7,NA,TRBV7-2,TGTGCCAGCAGCCTTTACTCCTACGAGCAGTACTTC,CASSLYSYEQYF
NA,TRBJ1-5,NA,TRBV6-5,TGTGCCAGCAGTCCATCACTGAATCAGCCCCAGCATTTT,CASSPSLNQPQHF
NA,TRBJ2-1,TRBD2,TRBV10-3,TGTGCCGCCGGGACTAGCGGGATATCCTACAATGAGCAGTTCTTC,CAAGTSGISYNEQFF
few,TRBJ1-1,NA,TRBV5-5,TGTGCCAGCAGCGCCAATTTACGTGGAGTCGAGGCTGAAGCTTTCTTT,CASSANLRGVEAEAFF
NA,TRBJ2-7,TRBD1,TRBV4-2,TGTGCCAGCAGCCAAGACCGGGACAGGGGGACCTACGAGCAGTACTTC,CASSQDRDRGTYEQYF
NA,TRBJ2-7,TRBD2,TRBV13,TGTGCCAGCAGCCAGGCAGGGAGACTAGCCGAGCAGTACTTC,CASSQAGRLAEQYF
NA,TRBJ2-7,TRBD1,TRBV20-1,TGCAGTGCTAGTCAGGGACAGGCCTACGAGCAGTACTTC,CSASQGQAYEQYF
once,TRBJ1-6,NA,TRBV30,TGTGCCTTTGGCAGGGGATTTGATTCACCCCTCCACTTT,CAFGRGFDSPLHF
NA,TRBJ2-7,NA,TRBV25-1,TGTGCCAGCGCGGGCGGGCCGAGTGGGCAGTACTTC,CASAGGPSGQYF
NA,TRBJ2-5,NA,TRBV2,TGTGCCAGCAGTGAGAGAGGATTGGGTACCGAGACCCAGTACTTC,CASSERGLGTETQYF
once,TRBJ2-7,TRBD2,TRBV5-4,TGTGCCAGCAGCTTGCGCGGCGGGAGCTACGAGCAGTACTTC,CASSLRGGSYEQYF
NA,TRBJ1-2,NA,TRBV2,TGTGCCAGCAGTCTAGTCCCCCTAGATGGCTACACCTTC,CASSLVPLDGYTF
NA,TRBJ1-4,NA,TRBV25-1,TGTGCCAGCAGTGAAGCAGGGGTTACTAATGAAAAACTGTTTTTT,CASSEAGVTNEKLFF
NA,TRBJ2-1,TRBD1,TRBV24-1,TGTGCCACCAGTGATTTGCCCGGGGCAGGGGGATCCTACAATGAGCAGTTCTTC,CATSDLPGAGGSYNEQFF
NA,TRBJ1-1,NA,TRBV9,TGTGCCAGCAGCCCAATACAGGGGAACACTGAAGCTTTCTTT,CASSPIQGNTEAFF
NA,TRBJ2-2,TRBD2,TRBV30,TGTGCCTGGAGTTTGGGACTAGCGGCCACCGGGGAGCTGTTTTTT,CAWSLGLAATGELFF
NA,TRBJ1-1,NA,TRBV4-1,TGCGCCAGCAGCCAGGAACCCCGGGTGAACACTGAAGCTTTCTTT,CASSQEPRVNTEAFF
NA,TRBJ2-7,NA,TRBV7-2,TGTGCCAGCAGCTTAGGGCCCAGCGGACGGCGGAGCTCCTACGAGCAGTACTTC,CASSLGPSGRRSSYEQYF
NA,TRBJ2-1,TRBD2,TRBV9,TGTGCCAGCAGCGGCGGACTAGCGTACAATGAGCAGTTCTTC,CASSGGLAYNEQFF
few,TRBJ1-2,NA,TRBV30,TGTGCCTGGAGTGTAGGAGGTGGCTACACCTTC,CAWSVGGGYTF
NA,TRBJ1-6,TRBD1,TRBV5-1,TGCGCCAGCAGCACGGGACAGGGGAATTCACCCCTCCACTTT,CASSTGQGNSPLHF
NA,TRBJ1-2,NA,TRBV5-1,TGCGCCAGCAGCCTGGGGCGGGAGGCGGAAGGCTACACCTTC,CASSLGREAEGYTF
NA,TRBJ2-7,TRBD2,TRBV13,TGTGCCAGCAGCTTAATCAGACTAGCGGGAACCTACGAGCAGTACTTC,CASSLIRLAGTYEQYF
few,TRBJ2-7,TRBD2,TRBV7-9,TGTGCCAGCAGCCCGCGGACTAGCGGGAGCGACGAGCAGTACTTC,CASSPRTSGSDEQYF
NA,TRBJ2-7,NA,TRBV19,TGTGCCAGTAGTCAGAGGAGTCAGTACGAGCAGTACTTC,CASSQRSQYEQYF
NA,TRBJ2-2,NA,TRBV5-1,TGCGCCAGCAGCTCCCCCGGGACTAACACCGGGGAGCTGTTTTTT,CASSSPGTNTGELFF
NA,TRBJ2-1,NA,TRBV29-1,TGCAGCGTTGAAGACCAGGATCAGGGTGCGTACAATGAGCAGTTCTTC,CSVEDQDQGAYNEQFF
NA,TRBJ1-1,TRBD1,TRBV18,TGTGCCAGCTCACAAGCAGGGGGGAACACTGAAGCTTTCTTT,CASSQAGGNTEAFF
NA,TRBJ2-5,NA,TRBV2,TGTGCCAGCAGGCTCCAGGGGACGGAGACCCAGTACTTC,CASRLQGTETQYF
many,TRBJ2-2,NA,TRBV7-3,TGTGCCAGCAGCTTGGGCCCCGCCGGGGAGCTGTTTTTT,CASSLGPAGELFF
NA,TRBJ1-2,TRBD1,TRBV5-4,TGTGCCAGCAGCTTGGGGGGACAGGGCTACTATGGCTACACCTTC,CASSLGGQGYYGYTF
NA,TRBJ2-7,TRBD1,TRBV4-2,TGTGCCAGCAGGGGAATGGGACAGCTAGACTACGAGCAGTACTTC,CASRGMGQLDYEQYF
NA,TRBJ2-1,NA,TRBV6-2/TRBV6-3,TGTGCCAGCAGTTACTCCCAAACAGGAGAGCAGTTCTTC,CASSYSQTGEQFF
once,TRBJ1-1,TRBD1,TRBV2,TGTGCCAGCATGGTTGACAGGGGAAGAAGGACTGAAGCTTTCTTT,CASMVDRGRRTEAFF
NA,TRBJ2-1,TRBD1,TRBV5-5,TGTGCCAGCAGCTGGGGACAGGCTGCCTACAATGAGCAGTTCTTC,CASSWGQAAYNEQFF
NA,TRBJ2-2,NA,TRBV19,TGTGCCAGCCTAAGAAACTCACCCTCGACCGGGGAGCTGTTTTTT,CASLRNSPSTGELFF
few,TRBJ2-4,TRBD1,TRBV15,TGTGCCACCAGCAGAGAGGGGACAGCCCTAGCCAAAAACATTCAGTACTTC,CATSREGTALAKNIQYF
NA,TRBJ2-5,NA,TRBV21-1,TGTGCCAGCCCCCCGGGACAGGGGGCCCGGGAGACCCAGTACTTC,CASPPGQGARETQYF
NA,TRBJ2-1,NA,TRBV19,TGTGCCAGTAGTATCGCTAGCAGCTACAATGAGCAGTTCTTC,CASSIASSYNEQFF
NA,TRBJ2-1,TRBD1,TRBV2,TGTGCCAGCAGGGACAGGGGCCCGTTAGCGGAGCAGTTCTTC,CASRDRGPLAEQFF
NA,TRBJ2-1,TRBD1,TRBV6-1,TGTGCCAGCAGTGACCCCGACAGGGCAGAGCAGTTCTTC,CASSDPDRAEQFF
NA,TRBJ2-2,NA,TRBV24-1,TGTGCCACCAGGGGGTTGGCGGGCACCGGGGAGCTGTTTTTT,CATRGLAGTGELFF
NA,TRBJ2-1,TRBD2,TRBV3-1/TRBV3-2,TGTGCCAGCAGCCCTCGGGGGGGTGTCGTCCTGGAGCAGTTCTTC,CASSPRGGVVLEQFF
many,TRBJ2-5,NA,TRBV6-5,TGTGCCAGCATTTCACCAGGGGTTGAGGAGACCCAGTACTTC,CASISPGVEETQYF
once,TRBJ2-5,NA,TRBV10-2,TGCGCCAGCAGTGACAACACGGAGACCCAGTACTTC,CASSDNTETQYF
once,TRBJ1-1,NA,TRBV25-1,TGTGCCAGCAGTGACTTTGGGAAGGGGAGGACTGAAGCTTTCTTT,CASSDFGKGRTEAFF
few,TRBJ2-3,TRBD2,TRBV10-1,TGCGCCAGCAGCAAGTATAGCGGGAGAAGCACAGATACGCAGTATTTT,CASSKYSGRSTDTQYF
NA,TRBJ2-7,TRBD1,TRBV6-5,TGTGCCGCCCTCCCCCGGGACAGGATCTACGAGCAGTACTTC,CAALPRDRIYEQYF